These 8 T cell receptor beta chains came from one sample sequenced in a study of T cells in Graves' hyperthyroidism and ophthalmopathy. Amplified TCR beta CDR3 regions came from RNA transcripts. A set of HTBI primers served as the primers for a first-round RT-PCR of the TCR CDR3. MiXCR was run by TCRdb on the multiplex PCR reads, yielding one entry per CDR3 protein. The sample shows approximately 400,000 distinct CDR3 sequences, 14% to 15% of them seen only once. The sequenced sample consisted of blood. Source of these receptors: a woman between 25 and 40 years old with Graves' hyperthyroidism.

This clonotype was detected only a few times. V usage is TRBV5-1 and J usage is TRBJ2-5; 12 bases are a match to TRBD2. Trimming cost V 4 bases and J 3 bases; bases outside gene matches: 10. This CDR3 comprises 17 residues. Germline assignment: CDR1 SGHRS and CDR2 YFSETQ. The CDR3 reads CASSKATSGRGEETQYF. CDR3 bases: TGCGCCAGCAGCAAGGCGACTAGCGGGAGAGGGGAAGAGACCCAGTACTTC.

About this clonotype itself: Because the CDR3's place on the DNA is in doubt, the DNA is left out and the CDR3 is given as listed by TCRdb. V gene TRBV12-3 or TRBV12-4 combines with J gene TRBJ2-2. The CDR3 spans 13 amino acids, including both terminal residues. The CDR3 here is CASRELRAGELFF.

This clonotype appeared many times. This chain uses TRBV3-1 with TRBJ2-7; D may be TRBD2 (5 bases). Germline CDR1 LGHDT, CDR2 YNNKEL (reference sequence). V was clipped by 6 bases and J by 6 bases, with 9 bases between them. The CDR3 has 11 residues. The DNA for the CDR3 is TGTGCCAGCAGTACTAGTGGCGAGCAGTACTTC. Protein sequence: CASSTSGEQYF.

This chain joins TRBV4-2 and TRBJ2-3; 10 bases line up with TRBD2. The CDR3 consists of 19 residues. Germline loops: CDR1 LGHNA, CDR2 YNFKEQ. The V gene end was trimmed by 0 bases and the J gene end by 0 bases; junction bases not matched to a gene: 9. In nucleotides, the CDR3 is TGTGCCAGCAGCCAAGATGGAGCGGGAGGGACGCCCAGCACAGATACGCAGTATTTT. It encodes CASSQDGAGGTPSTDTQYF.

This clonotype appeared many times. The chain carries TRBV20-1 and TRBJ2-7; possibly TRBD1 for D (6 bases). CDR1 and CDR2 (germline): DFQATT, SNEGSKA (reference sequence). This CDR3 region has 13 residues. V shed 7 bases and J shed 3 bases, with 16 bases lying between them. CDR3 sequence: CSGVWGQGYEQYF. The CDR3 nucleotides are TGCAGTGGGGTGTGGGGGCAGGGCTACGAGCAGTACTTC.

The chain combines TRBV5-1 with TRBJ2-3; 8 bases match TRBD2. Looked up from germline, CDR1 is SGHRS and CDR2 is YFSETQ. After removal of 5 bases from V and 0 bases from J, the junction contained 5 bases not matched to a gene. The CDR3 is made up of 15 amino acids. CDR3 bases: TGCGCCAGCAGTATCGGGAGGGGGAGCACAGATACGCAGTATTTT. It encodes CASSIGRGSTDTQYF.

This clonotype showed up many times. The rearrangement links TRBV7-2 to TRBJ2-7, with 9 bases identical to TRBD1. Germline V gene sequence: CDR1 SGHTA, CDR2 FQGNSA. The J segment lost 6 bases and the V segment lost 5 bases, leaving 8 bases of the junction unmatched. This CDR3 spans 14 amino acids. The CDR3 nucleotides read TGTGCCAGCAGCCCCACGCGACAGGGGGGCGAGCAGTACTTC. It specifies CASSPTRQGGEQYF.

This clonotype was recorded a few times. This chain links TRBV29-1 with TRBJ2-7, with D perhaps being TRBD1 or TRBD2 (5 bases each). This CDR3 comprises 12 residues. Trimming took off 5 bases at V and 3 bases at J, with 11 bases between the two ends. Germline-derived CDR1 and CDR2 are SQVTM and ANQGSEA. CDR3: CSVWARGYEQYF. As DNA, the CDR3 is TGCAGCGTTTGGGCGAGGGGCTACGAGCAGTACTTC.